Below, 5 T cell receptor beta chains from the same sample are listed, as sequenced in a study of Ad26.COV2.S vaccination and SARS-CoV-2 variants (dated by TCRdb to the early 2020s). The treatment or condition tag for this specimen amounts to: roughly 19 received Ad26.COV2.S at low or high dose, single or two shots; about five received placebo; per-sample allocation not given. For vaccine and placebo recipients, the sequenced repertoires came from samples collected on day 63 after the first injection. Library construction relied on the immunoSEQ multiplex PCR assay. The immuneACCESS repertoire file appears here via TCRdb, limited to in-frame rearrangements. These files lack a portion of the clones; in checked studies, under half of the deficit traces to unresolved V genes, and the cause of the others is not known. Across this sample there are 200,000 to 300,000 clones, with approximately 87% seen only once. The ten largest clones represent around 10% of the sample.

This sample comprised peripheral blood, obtained in a trial of Ad26.COV2.S vaccine versus placebo. The receptor set was obtained from a person between 18 and 65 years old who received the Ad26.COV2.S COVID-19 vaccine or a placebo.

The chain is built from TRBV7-2 and TRBJ1-2, with 8 positions matching TRBD1. CDR3 length equals 15 residues. Germline V gene data show CDR1 as SGHTA and CDR2 as FQGNSA. J was trimmed by 1 base and V by 5 bases; bases with no gene match: 6. CDR3 protein: CASSPRGRFNYGYTF. CDR3 sequence (DNA): TGTGCCAGCAGCCCCAGGGGGCGCTTTAACTATGGCTACACCTTC. The full variable domain, in which reference TRBV7-2 and TRBJ1-2 provide the parts outside the CDR3, is GAGVSQSPSNKVTEKGKDVELRCDPISGHTALYWYRQSLGQGLEFLIYFQGNSAPDKSGLPSDRFSAERTGGSVSTLTIQRTQQEDSAVYLCASSPRGRFNYGYTFGSGTRLTVV.

The sample holds a few counts of this clone. The gene calls are TRBV27 and TRBJ1-5; D is undetermined. CDR1 and CDR2 from the germline V gene are MNHEY and SMNVEV (reference sequence). V lost 6 bases, J lost 4 bases, and 7 bases lay in between. The length of the CDR3 is 12 residues. The CDR3 DNA sequence: TGTGCCAGCAGCACACATAATCAGCCCCAGCATTTT. Protein sequence: CASSTHNQPQHF.

The chain links TRBV7-8 to TRBJ2-3, with 8 bases identical to TRBD2. J lost 0 bases, V lost 5 bases, and 10 bases had no gene match. Germline loops: CDR1 SGHVS, CDR2 FQNEAQ. The CDR3 spans 17 residues. CDR3 nucleotide sequence: TGTGCCAGCAGCCAACTAATCCGCGGGGGGAGCACAGATACGCAGTATTTT. Translating it yields CASSQLIRGGSTDTQYF.

This chain links TRBV9 with TRBJ1-2; D is possibly TRBD1 (5 bases). The CDR3 is 14 amino acids. CDR1 is SGDLS and CDR2 is YYNGEE in the germline V gene. Trimming shortened V by 3 bases and J by 8 bases, and 17 bases separated the two germline ends. The CDR3 DNA is TGTGCCAGCAGCGGACTACAGCGCCGGGGGGGCTACACCTTC. Encoded protein: CASSGLQRRGGYTF.

J is TRBJ2-7 and V is TRBV3-1 (or the pseudogene TRBV3-2), with D perhaps TRBD2 (5 bases). Looked up from germline, CDR1 is LGHDT and CDR2 is YNNKEL (reference sequence). The CDR3 length is 17 residues. Trimming took off 4 bases at V and 4 bases at J, with 23 bases between the two ends. The CDR3 region is CASSLTPPPGSRYEQYF. The DNA for the CDR3 is TGTGCCAGCAGCCTAACACCCCCCCCGGGAAGCCGGTACGAGCAGTACTTC.